A selection of T cell receptor beta chains follows, all from one sample in a study of shared clonotypes between healthy human individuals. Method: immunoSEQ multiplex PCR; TCRdb's copy keeps in-frame clones and lacks some. The table has 2 million or so clones, about 95% seen once. The sequenced sample consisted of naive CD8+ T cells sorted from blood. The receptors were gathered from a man between 18 and 35 years old in good health. Both conserved end residues are part of each CDR3. The D gene is left open where the match is weak. A row's size may be missing; if present it is once, few, many or a size class.

TRBJ2-1 | TRBV11-2 | - | - | CASSSGLGGYNEQFF | TGTGCCAGCAGCTCAGGACTAGGGGGCTACAATGAGCAGTTCTTC
TRBJ2-7 | TRBV5-1 | TRBD2 | - | CASSLAAAGEQYF | TGCGCCAGCAGCCTAGCGGCTGCGGGTGAGCAGTACTTC
TRBJ2-7 | TRBV6-1 | TRBD1 | - | CASSEIGTGGIEQYF | TGTGCCAGCAGTGAAATTGGGACAGGGGGCATTGAGCAGTACTTC
TRBJ2-5 | TRBV4-1 | TRBD2 | - | CASSHPEAGGPPETQYF | TGCGCCAGCAGCCACCCTGAAGCGGGGGGGCCCCCAGAGACCCAGTACTTC
TRBJ1-2 | TRBV30 | - | - | CAWSGQVGSYTF | TGTGCCTGGAGTGGGCAGGTCGGGAGCTACACCTTC
TRBJ2-3 | TRBV10-2 | TRBD2 | - | CASSESPSGSTDTQYF | TGCGCCAGCAGTGAGTCGCCTAGCGGGAGCACAGATACGCAGTATTTT
TRBJ2-2 | TRBV4-3 | - | once | CASSQDSGGTGELFF | TGCGCCAGCAGCCAAGATTCAGGAGGGACCGGGGAGCTGTTTTTT
TRBJ1-1 | TRBV4-3 | - | - | CASSQGYTEAFF | TGCGCCAGCAGCCAAGGTTACACTGAAGCTTTCTTT
TRBJ2-1 | TRBV6-1 | TRBD1 | - | CASRGQGNEQFF | TGTGCCAGCAGAGGACAGGGCAATGAGCAGTTCTTC
TRBJ1-2 | TRBV5-5 | - | - | CASSFPGEIYGYTF | TGTGCCAGCAGCTTTCCAGGGGAGATCTATGGCTACACCTTC